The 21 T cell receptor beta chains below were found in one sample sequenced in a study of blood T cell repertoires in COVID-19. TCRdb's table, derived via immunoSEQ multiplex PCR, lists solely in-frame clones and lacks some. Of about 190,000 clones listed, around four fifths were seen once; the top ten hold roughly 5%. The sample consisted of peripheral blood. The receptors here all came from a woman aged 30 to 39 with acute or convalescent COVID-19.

CDR3 DNA sequence: TGTGCCAGCAGCGTAGAACTAGCGGGAGGGCGGGAGCAGTACTTC. The encoded protein is CASSVELAGGREQYF. V is TRBV9 and J is TRBJ2-7, with TRBD2 matching over 13 bases. This CDR3 spans 15 amino acids. V lost 0 bases to trimming and J lost 7 bases; unmatched junction nucleotides: 4. In germline, CDR1 is SGDLS, CDR2 YYNGEE.

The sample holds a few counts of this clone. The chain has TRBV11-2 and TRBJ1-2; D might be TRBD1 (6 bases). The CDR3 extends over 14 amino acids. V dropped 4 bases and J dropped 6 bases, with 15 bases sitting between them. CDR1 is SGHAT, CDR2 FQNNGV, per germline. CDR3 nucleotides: TGTGCCAGCAGCTCAATTGGGGGCCCCAATGGCTACACCTTC. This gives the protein CASSSIGGPNGYTF.

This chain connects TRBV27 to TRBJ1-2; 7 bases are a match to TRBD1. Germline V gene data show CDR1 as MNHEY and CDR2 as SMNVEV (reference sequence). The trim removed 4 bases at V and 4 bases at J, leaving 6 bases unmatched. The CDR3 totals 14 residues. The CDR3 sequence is CASSSRDSPYGYTF. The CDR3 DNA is TGTGCCAGCAGTTCCCGGGACAGTCCCTATGGCTACACCTTC.

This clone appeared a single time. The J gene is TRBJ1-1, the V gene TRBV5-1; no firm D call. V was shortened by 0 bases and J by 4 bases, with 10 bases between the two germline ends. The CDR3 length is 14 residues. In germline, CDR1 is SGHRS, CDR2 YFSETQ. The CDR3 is CASSLAGEVTEAFF. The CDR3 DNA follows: TGCGCCAGCAGCTTGGCCGGGGAAGTCACTGAAGCTTTCTTT.

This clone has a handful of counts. The DNA of the CDR3 is TGTGCCAGCAGCAGTCTTCTAGCGGGGCTCTTCAATGAGCAGTTCTTC. Its protein product is CASSSLLAGLFNEQFF. This chain joins TRBV21-1 and TRBJ2-1; no check of the table's D call, TRBD2, against the DNA was made. TRBV21-1 is labeled a pseudogene. The CDR3 loop spans 16 amino acids.

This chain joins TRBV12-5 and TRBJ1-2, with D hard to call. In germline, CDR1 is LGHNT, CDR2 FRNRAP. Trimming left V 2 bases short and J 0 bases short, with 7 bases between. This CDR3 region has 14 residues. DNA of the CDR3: TGTGCTAGTGGTTTGAGAGGGTCTAACTATGGCTACACCTTC. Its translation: CASGLRGSNYGYTF.

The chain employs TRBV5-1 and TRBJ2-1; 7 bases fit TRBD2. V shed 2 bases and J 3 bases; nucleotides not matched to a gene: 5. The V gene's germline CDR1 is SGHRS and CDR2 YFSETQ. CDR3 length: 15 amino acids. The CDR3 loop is CASSLSGAVYNEQFF. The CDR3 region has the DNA TGCGCCAGCAGCTTAAGCGGGGCCGTCTACAATGAGCAGTTCTTC.

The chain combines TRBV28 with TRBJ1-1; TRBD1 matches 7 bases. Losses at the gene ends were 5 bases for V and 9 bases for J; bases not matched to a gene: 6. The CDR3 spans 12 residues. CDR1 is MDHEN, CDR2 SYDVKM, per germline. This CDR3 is CASSPVRGKAFF. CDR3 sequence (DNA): TGTGCCAGCAGTCCCGTCAGGGGGAAAGCTTTCTTT. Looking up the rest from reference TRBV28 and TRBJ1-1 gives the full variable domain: DVKVTQSSRYLVKRTGEKVFLECVQDMDHENMFWYRQDPGLGLRLIYFSYDVKMKEKGDIPEGYSVSREKKERFSLILESASTNQTSMYLCASSPVRGKAFFGQGTRLTVV.

The CDR3 reads CASSPTGSSGNTIYF. CDR3 in DNA: TGCGCCAGCAGTCCTACAGGGAGCTCTGGAAACACCATATATTTT. V gene TRBV5-1 combines with J gene TRBJ1-3; tentatively, D is TRBD1 (6 bases). Germline-derived CDR1 and CDR2 are SGHRS and YFSETQ. The CDR3 has 15 amino acids. Between the trimmed V and J ends, which lost 5 bases and 0 bases, there was a span of 12 bases.

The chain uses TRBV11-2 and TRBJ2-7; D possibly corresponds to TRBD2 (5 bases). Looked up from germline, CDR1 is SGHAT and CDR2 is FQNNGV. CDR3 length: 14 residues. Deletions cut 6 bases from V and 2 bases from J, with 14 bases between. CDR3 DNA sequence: TGTGCCAGCAGAAATTGGGAGTTTCCCTACGAGCAGTACTTC. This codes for CASRNWEFPYEQYF. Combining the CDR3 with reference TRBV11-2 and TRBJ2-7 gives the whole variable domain EAGVAQSPRYKIIEKRQSVAFWCNPISGHATLYWYQQILGQGPKLLIQFQNNGVVDDSQLPKDRFSAERLKGVDSTLKIQPAKLEDSAVYLCASRNWEFPYEQYFGPGTRLTVT.

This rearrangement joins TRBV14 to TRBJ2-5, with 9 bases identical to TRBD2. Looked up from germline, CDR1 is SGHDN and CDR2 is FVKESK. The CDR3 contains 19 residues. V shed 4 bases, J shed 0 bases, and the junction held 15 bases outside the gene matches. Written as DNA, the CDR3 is TGTGCCAGCAGCCGAAGGGGGTGGAATAGCGGGAGCTACCAAGAGACCCAGTACTTC. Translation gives CASSRRGWNSGSYQETQYF.

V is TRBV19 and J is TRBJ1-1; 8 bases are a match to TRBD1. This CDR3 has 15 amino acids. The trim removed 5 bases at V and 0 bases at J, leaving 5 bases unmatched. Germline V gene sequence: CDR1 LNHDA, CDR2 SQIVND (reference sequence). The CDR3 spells CASSPRTGMNTEAFF. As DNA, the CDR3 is TGTGCCAGTAGTCCGAGGACAGGGATGAACACTGAAGCTTTCTTT.

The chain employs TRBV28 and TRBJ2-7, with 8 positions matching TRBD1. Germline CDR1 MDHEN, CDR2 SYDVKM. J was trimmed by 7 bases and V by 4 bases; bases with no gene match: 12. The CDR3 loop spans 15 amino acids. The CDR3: CASSSSGQAAGEQYF. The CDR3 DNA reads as TGTGCCAGCAGTTCCTCGGGACAGGCCGCAGGAGAGCAGTACTTC.

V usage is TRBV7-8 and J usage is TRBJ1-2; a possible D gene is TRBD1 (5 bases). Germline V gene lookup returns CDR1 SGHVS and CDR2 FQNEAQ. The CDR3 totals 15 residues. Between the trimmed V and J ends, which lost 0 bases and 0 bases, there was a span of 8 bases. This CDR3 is CASSLAGGSNYGYTF. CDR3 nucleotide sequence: TGTGCCAGCAGCTTAGCGGGGGGTTCTAACTATGGCTACACCTTC.

CDR3 DNA: TGTGCCAGCAGCTTAATAGTCCGGGGCCAAGAGACCCAGTACTTC. Translating gives CASSLIVRGQETQYF. This chain uses TRBV7-9 with TRBJ2-5; tentatively, D is TRBD2 (5 bases). Trimming removed 2 bases at V and 1 base at J, with 11 bases between. Germline lookup yields CDR1 SEHNR and CDR2 FQNEAQ (reference sequence). This CDR3 spans 15 amino acids.

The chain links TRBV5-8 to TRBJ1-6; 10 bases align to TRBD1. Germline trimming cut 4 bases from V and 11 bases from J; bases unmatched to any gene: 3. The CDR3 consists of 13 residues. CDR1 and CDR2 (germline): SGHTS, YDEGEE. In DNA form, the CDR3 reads TGTGCCAGCAGCCGGGACAGGGGTACACCCCTCCACTTT. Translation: CASSRDRGTPLHF. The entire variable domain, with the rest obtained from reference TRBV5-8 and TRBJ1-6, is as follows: EAGVTQSPTHLIKTRGQQATLRCSPISGHTSVYWYQQALGLGLQFLLWYDEGEERNRGNFPPRFSGRQFPNYSSELNVNALELEDSALYLCASSRDRGTPLHFGNGTRLTVT.

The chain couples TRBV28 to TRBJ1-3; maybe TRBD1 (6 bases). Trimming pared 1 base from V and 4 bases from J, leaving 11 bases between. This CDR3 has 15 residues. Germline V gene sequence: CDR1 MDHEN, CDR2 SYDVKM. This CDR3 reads CASSLLGAGGNTIYF. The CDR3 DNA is TGTGCCAGCAGTTTATTGGGGGCAGGAGGAAACACCATATATTTT.

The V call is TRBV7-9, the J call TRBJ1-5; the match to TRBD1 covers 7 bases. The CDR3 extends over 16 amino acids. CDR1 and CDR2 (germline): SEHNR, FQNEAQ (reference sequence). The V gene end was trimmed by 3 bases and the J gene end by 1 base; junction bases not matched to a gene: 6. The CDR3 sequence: CASSFANRGSNQPQHF. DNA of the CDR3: TGTGCCAGCAGCTTTGCGAACAGGGGAAGCAATCAGCCCCAGCATTTT.

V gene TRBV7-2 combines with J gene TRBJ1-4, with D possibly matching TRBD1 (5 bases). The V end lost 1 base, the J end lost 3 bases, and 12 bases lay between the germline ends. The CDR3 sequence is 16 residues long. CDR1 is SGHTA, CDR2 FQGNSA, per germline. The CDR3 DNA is TGTGCCAGCAGCTTAGTGGGGGGACCGCCTAATGAAAAACTGTTTTTT. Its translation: CASSLVGGPPNEKLFF.

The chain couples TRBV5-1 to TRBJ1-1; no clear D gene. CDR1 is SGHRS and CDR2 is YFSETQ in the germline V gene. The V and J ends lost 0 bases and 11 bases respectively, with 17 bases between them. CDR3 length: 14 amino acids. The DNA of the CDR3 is TGCGCCAGCAGCTTGGACAAGAACAGTATGCAGGCTTTCTTT. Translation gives CASSLDKNSMQAFF.

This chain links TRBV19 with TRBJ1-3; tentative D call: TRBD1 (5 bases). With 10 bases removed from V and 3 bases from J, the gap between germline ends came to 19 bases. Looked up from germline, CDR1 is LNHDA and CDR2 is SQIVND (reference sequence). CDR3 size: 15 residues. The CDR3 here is CATKNDREFGNTIYF. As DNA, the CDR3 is TGTGCCACTAAAAACGACAGAGAATTTGGAAACACCATATATTTT.